What follows describes a single TCR beta chain. It has no known antigen specificity. No much larger clone exists at a distance of one base, and base qualities are not known. RNA was extracted with the RNeasy kit and roughly 0.45 to 1 ug was reverse transcribed using random hexamers. The immunoSEQ multiplex PCR assay, covering 54 Vbeta and 13 Jbeta segments, was used to amplify TCR beta CDR3 regions. PCR amplification bias was corrected by using a synthetic template baseline for primer optimization and computational correction. Concerning the study's data processing: Reads were annotated to V, D and J genes according to IMGT and were analyzed with immunoSEQ Analyzer, with only productive sequences retained. Clonality was computed as one minus Shannon entropy normalized by log2 of the number of productive unique sequences. For each patient and control, public and private clones were evaluated within the 100 most prevalent clones. Clones were defined as Susac-specific if absent from the healthy and MS cohorts, from around 1,100 published viral clones and from other ImmuneACCESS disease sequences. The public reads were reanalyzed by TCRdb: fastp trimming at Q25, MiXCR alignment, in-frame beta chains only. A single entry per CDR3 protein holds the most common genes and DNA from its merged rows. Here the V and J calls rest on TCRdb's processing, not on the authors' analysis. Present in this sample are about 140,000 distinct CDR3 sequences, just under 95% of which were seen just once. The leading ten clones occupy about 0.18% of the sample.

This record belongs to a study of CD8 T cells in Susac syndrome (dated by TCRdb to 2018 to 2020). Study-wide context: Of the Susac syndrome patients who were sequenced, roughly 6 had clinically active disease and about 8 were in clinical remission. Susac syndrome patients were therapy-naive, on corticosteroids (some also receiving IVIg), or on IVIg alone at blood withdrawal. Repertoire sequencing was used to test whether CD8+ T cell activation and differentiation in Susac syndrome was antigen driven. The study compared CD8+ T cell repertoire clonality among 11 to 12 healthy donors, about 14 Susac syndrome patients and 15 multiple sclerosis patients.

On the study overall, not on this receptor specifically: In the total CD8+ and CD8+ TEMRA repertoires, over 15 and five Susac-specific public clones, respectively, were identified. The number of individuals in the TCR sequencing and HLA analysis was acknowledged as relatively small. Clonal expansion was seen in Susac syndrome CD8+ repertoires, peaking in CD8+ TEMRA cells and being greater in clinically active patients than in remitting ones.

Peripheral blood CD8+ and CD4+ T cells from healthy donors, Susac syndrome patients and multiple sclerosis patients were profiled using high-throughput TCR beta sequencing. Susac syndrome patients met recently defined diagnostic criteria for definite or probable disease. Bulk CD8+ and CD4+ T cells were purified by magnetic negative isolation, while CD8+ TEMRA cells were enriched using FACS. Blood was drawn into EDTA tubes, processed within 24 hours, and PBMCs were isolated by density gradient centrifugation. PBMCs intended for TCR sequencing were cryopreserved in liquid nitrogen and thawed later in a water bath at 37 degrees C. The sorted or isolated CD4+, CD8+ and CD8+ TEMRA cells reached a purity of at least 90%. This receptor was taken from a human donor with Susac syndrome. Sequenced sample: CD8+ T cells from PBMCs.

The DNA is TGTGCCTGGAGTAGGTCAGGGCTCTACGAGCAGTACTTC. Translated, it gives CAWSRSGLYEQYF. The rearrangement combines TRBV30 with TRBJ2-7; TRBD1 is possibly the D segment (5 matching bases). The trim is 2 bases for V and 3 bases for J, with a gap of 11 bases between the germline ends. The CDR3 contains 13 residues, cysteine and phenylalanine counted. Of the read, only the CDR3 DNA is kept; its 39 bases are in frame from base 1. Taken from the germline V gene (reference sequence), the CDR1 and CDR2 loops are GTSNPN and SVGIG.